A selection of T cell receptor beta chains follows, all from one sample in a study of regulatory T cells in long-lasting Graves disease. TCRdb reprocessed the multiplex PCR reads via MiXCR and lists one record per CDR3 protein. The sample has about 470,000 distinct CDR3 sequences, 15% seen once; the top ten hold roughly 17%. These data also formed part of another study, on T cells in Graves' hyperthyroidism and ophthalmopathy.

The sample in question was peripheral blood mononuclear cells (PBMCs), obtained at new diagnosis, from a patient treated with antithyroid drugs. The source of these receptors is a woman aged 25 to 39 with Graves disease. CDR3s include the opening cysteine and the closing phenylalanine or tryptophan.

j_call v_call cdr3_aa
- TRBV28 CASSLGWGVYEQYF
TRBJ2-7 TRBV27 CASSLFMDGGYEQYF
TRBJ2-5 TRBV6-1 CASNTDRYQETQYF
TRBJ1-1 TRBV27 CASSLTDTYTEAFF
TRBJ2-3 TRBV7-2 CASSPGGRSYF
TRBJ2-1 TRBV7-3 CASSLVGLGRGNEQFF
TRBJ2-1 TRBV7-9 CASSLGAYEQFF
TRBJ1-3 TRBV3-1 CASAAGLLSSGNTIYF
TRBJ2-3 TRBV4-2 CASSQVDSPYTQYF
TRBJ1-1 TRBV3-1 CASSQDRGSNTEAFF
TRBJ2-1 TRBV4-1 CASSQGAGTSSGEQFF
TRBJ2-4 TRBV28 CASSVYSKNIQYF
TRBJ2-3 TRBV7-3 CASSSESGSGNTQYF
TRBJ2-2 TRBV30 CAWRRQGAVGELFF
TRBJ1-2 TRBV11-3 CASSPPVREGYTF
TRBJ2-1 TRBV20-1 CSLEEGGPGNEQFF
TRBJ2-2 TRBV7-3 CASSLRGTSAGELFF